This TCR beta chain came from a study of T cell repertoires and HLA-DP antigens listed by TCRdb under 2018. Study-wide context: Using HeLa cells transduced to present allogeneic HLA-DP, the study set up an in vitro model of CD4+ T cell alloreactivity. The two alloantigens modelled structurally similar versus dissimilar alloantigens, differing from self at one and 9 to 11 peptide-binding groove amino acids, respectively. Of the three donors, two were male and one was female, with ages ranging from the 18-to-29 band to the 60-to-69 band. An average DNA input of approximately 220 ng was used for sorted CD137+CD4+ samples, compared with roughly 1,300 ng for pre-culture CD4+ samples.

Untouched CD4+ T cells were isolated from Ficoll-separated PBMC by magnetic bead negative selection, reaching an average purity of roughly 98%. Untouched CD4+ T cells were isolated with magnetic beads from Ficoll-separated PBMC, and a purity of 95% to 98% was reached with negligible CD8+ contamination. Peripheral blood mononuclear cells came from the buffy coats of three healthy blood donors, who served as the study's donors. Each of the three donors was CMV seronegative. The DNeasy Blood & Tissue Kit was used for extraction of genomic DNA. For each subject, genomic DNA from sorted CD137+CD4+ cells and from pre-culture CD4+ baseline samples underwent TCRB sequencing. General findings and caveats noted by the study authors: Similar clonality (around 0.39) was observed for sorted CD137+ cells against both alloantigens, and this clonality was much higher than that observed in pre-culture samples (around 0.036). The study was limited by having only three donors, by relying on a non-physiological HeLa antigen-presenting system, and by using total CD4+ responder cells. The naive and memory CD4+ repertoires were not analysed as separate populations. Clones undetected before culture had an average cumulative frequency of roughly 36% against one allele versus approximately 50% against the other.

The germline V gene supplies CDR1 KGHSH and CDR2 LQKENI. CDR3 length: 14 amino acids, cysteine to phenylalanine. Only the CDR3 part of the read is kept: 42 bases, read in frame from the first base. Relative to germline, V is missing 6 bases and J is missing 6 bases, with 7 bases of the junction outside any gene match. This clone was counted a single time. Its antigen remains unidentified. The sample holds no much larger clone one base away, and base qualities are not on file. TCRB CDR3 regions were amplified with the immunoSEQ multiplex PCR using forward primers for 54 TRBV segments and reverse primers for 13 TRBJ segments. Pre-culture CD4+ samples were sequenced at deep resolution with a target of 150,000 to 250,000 T cell genomes. Amplicons were sequenced on an Illumina HiSeq System, producing 87 bp reads covering the CDR3. Per the original workflow: Reads were corrected for PCR and sequencing errors, and CDR3 regions were defined by alignment to IMGT reference sequences. Synthetic template pools were used to estimate counts of templates and unique rearrangements. Clonality was computed by subtracting Pielou's evenness from 1. Richness was estimated with the Daley-Smith estimator. Morisita's index was used to measure repertoire overlap. Clones present in cultured samples but not detected in the pre-culture repertoire of the same donor were defined as low-abundance clones. TCRdb retrieved this table from immuneACCESS and kept in-frame rearrangements only. Not all clones are present; in checked studies, unresolved V genes account for under half, and no reason is known for the remainder. V, J and clone size are taken as reported in that table, and D and trimming were inferred from the DNA itself. The sample contains about 73,000 clones, roughly 75% of them found a single time. The ten largest make up 1.6% of the sample.

This clonotype originated in a man aged 55 to 70 in good health and CMV-seronegative. The material sequenced was CD4+ T cells from PBMCs. The chain joins TRBV18 to TRBJ2-1; 8 middle bases align to TRBD2. The base sequence is TGTGCCAGCTCTCTACGGACTAGCTTCAATGAGCAGTTCTTC. Its protein reads: CASSLRTSFNEQFF.